The 30 T cell receptor beta chains below come from one sample, sequenced in a study of early stage breast cancer tumors. This table comes from immunoSEQ multiplex PCR, and its TCRdb copy is limited to in-frame clones, with some not included. The sample includes tens of thousands of clones, around nine tenths of them seen just once. The sample was blood. These receptors originate from a person aged 65 to 79 with breast cancer.

In its sample, this clone was seen once. V is TRBV7-2 and J is TRBJ2-7; TRBD2 agrees at 10 bases. V was clipped by 6 bases and J by 0 bases; unmatched bases: 5. This CDR3 contains 15 residues. Germline V gives CDR1 SGHTA, CDR2 FQGNSA. CDR3 residues: CASSSLAGASYEQYF. CDR3 sequence (DNA): TGTGCCAGCAGTTCGCTAGCGGGGGCCTCCTACGAGCAGTACTTC.

The genes are TRBV10-1 and TRBJ2-3; the D is unclear. V lost 7 bases, J lost 5 bases, and 4 bases lay in between. Germline V gene lookup returns CDR1 WNHNN and CDR2 SYGVQD (reference sequence). The CDR3 sequence is 10 residues long. The CDR3 loop is CASTRDTQYF. In DNA form, the CDR3 reads TGCGCCAGCACTCGAGATACGCAGTATTTT.

The genes are TRBV9 and TRBJ2-2; 7 nucleotides line up with TRBD2. The CDR3 is 16 amino acids. CDR1 is SGDLS, CDR2 YYNGEE, per germline. J lost 5 bases, V lost 3 bases, and 10 bases had no gene match. CDR3 bases: TGTGCCAGCAGCGCAAACGGGGGGTTTGGGACCGGGGAGCTGTTTTTT. Protein sequence: CASSANGGFGTGELFF.

As to this clone: Distinct nucleotide sequences in the sample also encode this CDR3. This sequence joins TRBV5-1 and TRBJ1-1; 9 nucleotides match TRBD1. The CDR3 contains 14 residues. The trim removed 2 bases at V and 2 bases at J, leaving 1 base unmatched. The V gene's germline CDR1 is SGHRS and CDR2 YFSETQ. For the CDR3, the DNA is TGCGCCAGCAGCTTACAGGGGGCTAACACTGAAGCTTTCTTT. Translated: CASSLQGANTEAFF.

The rearrangement joins TRBV18 to TRBJ1-2; 10 bases are shared with TRBD1. CDR1 KGHSH and CDR2 LQKENI come from the germline V gene. CDR3 size: 19 residues. V lost 2 bases and J lost 1; bases outside the gene matches: 13. The CDR3 loop is CASSPTGQGLITLNYGYTF. CDR3 sequence (DNA): TGTGCCAGCTCACCAACGGGACAGGGGCTGATCACCCTTAACTATGGCTACACCTTC.

The V call is TRBV6-5, the J call TRBJ1-6; no clear D. The CDR3 runs 13 residues. Germline-derived CDR1 and CDR2 are MNHEY and SVGAGI. Trimming cost V 10 bases and J 7 bases, with 14 bases left between them. The CDR3 here is CATTRAANSPLHF. The CDR3 DNA is TGTGCCACCACGAGGGCAGCCAATTCACCCCTCCACTTT.

V usage is TRBV7-9 and J usage is TRBJ2-2; 9 bases are shared with TRBD1. CDR1 and CDR2 (germline): SEHNR, FQNEAQ (reference sequence). This CDR3 region has 15 residues. V lost 7 bases to trimming and J lost 5 bases; unmatched junction nucleotides: 8. CDR3 sequence (DNA): TGTGCCAGCAAGCCAAGGACAGGGGAGACCGGGGAGCTGTTTTTT. Translated: CASKPRTGETGELFF. The full variable domain, completed using reference TRBV7-9 and TRBJ2-2, is DTGVSQNPRHKITKRGQNVTFRCDPISEHNRLYWYRQTLGQGPEFLTYFQNEAQLEKSRLLSDRFSAERPKGSFSTLEIQRTEQGDSAMYLCASKPRTGETGELFFGEGSRLTVL.

The CDR3 loop reads CASSPLPSHEQYF. The CDR3 DNA reads as TGTGCCAGCAGCCCACTGCCATCCCACGAGCAGTACTTC. V and J are TRBV5-6 and TRBJ2-7; D is unresolved. Deletions cut 4 bases from V and 5 bases from J, with 13 bases between. This CDR3 region has 13 residues. Germline V gene lookup returns CDR1 SGHDT and CDR2 YYEEEE. Filled out from reference TRBV5-6 and TRBJ2-7, the complete variable domain reads DAGVTQSPTHLIKTRGQQVTLRCSPKSGHDTVSWYQQALGQGPQFIFQYYEEEERQRGNFPDRFSGHQFPNYSSELNVNALLLGDSALYLCASSPLPSHEQYFGPGTRLTVT.

The rearrangement uses TRBV7-9 and TRBJ1-5, with unresolved D. From germline, CDR1 is SEHNR and CDR2 FQNEAQ (reference sequence). The V and J ends lost 2 bases and 7 bases respectively, with 18 bases between them. The CDR3 runs 16 residues. Written as DNA, the CDR3 is TGTGCCAGCAGCTTAACGGGCCCGGGATCCCCCCAGCCCCAGCATTTT. Its protein is CASSLTGPGSPQPQHF.

The chain is built from TRBV7-2 and TRBJ2-1, with 8 bases fitting TRBD2. V was pared by 6 bases and J by 4 bases, with 11 bases of the junction left unmatched. This CDR3 is 16 amino acids long. Germline loops: CDR1 SGHTA, CDR2 FQGNSA. As DNA, the CDR3 is TGTGCCAGCAGTCCCATGGGGGTAGCGGGGTACAATGAGCAGTTCTTC. Translation: CASSPMGVAGYNEQFF. Full variable domain (outside the CDR3, taken from reference TRBV7-2 and TRBJ2-1): GAGVSQSPSNKVTEKGKDVELRCDPISGHTALYWYRQSLGQGLEFLIYFQGNSAPDKSGLPSDRFSAERTGGSVSTLTIQRTQQEDSAVYLCASSPMGVAGYNEQFFGPGTRLTVL.

J is TRBJ2-2 and V is TRBV5-1, with D hard to call. There are 16 residues in the CDR3. CDR1 and CDR2 (germline): SGHRS, YFSETQ. With 0 bases removed from V and 8 bases from J, the gap between germline ends came to 17 bases. This CDR3 is CASSLAPRAREGELFF. The CDR3, as DNA: TGCGCCAGCAGCTTGGCCCCTCGAGCTAGAGAGGGGGAGCTGTTTTTT.

The chain couples TRBV6-1 to TRBJ2-7; 9 bases agree with TRBD1. CDR1 and CDR2 (germline): MNHNS, SASEGT. Unmatched junction bases numbered 7, after V lost 4 bases and J lost 3 bases. There are 15 residues in the CDR3. CDR3 in amino acids: CASSGVTGGNYEQYF. CDR3 in DNA: TGTGCCAGCAGTGGGGTGACAGGGGGGAACTACGAGCAGTACTTC.

The rearrangement uses TRBV15 and TRBJ2-7; 7 bases are shared with TRBD1. Germline V gene data show CDR1 as LNHNV and CDR2 as YYDKDF (reference sequence). The ends lost 0 bases at V and 6 bases at J; junction bases unmatched: 8. The CDR3 loop spans 15 amino acids. The CDR3 is CATSREPRQGGEQYF. The CDR3 DNA reads as TGTGCCACCAGCAGAGAACCTAGACAGGGTGGCGAGCAGTACTTC.

The chain uses TRBV4-3 and TRBJ2-5; 9 positions agree with TRBD2. Per the germline V gene, CDR1 is LGHNA and CDR2 is YSLEER. J gave up 5 bases and V 2 bases, and 9 bases lay outside the gene matches. The CDR3 is 16 amino acids. In nucleotides, the CDR3 is TGCGCCAGCAGCCAAAGCGTAGCGGGGGCGGGGGAGACCCAGTACTTC. The encoded protein is CASSQSVAGAGETQYF.

The genes are TRBV27 and TRBJ1-2; D is unclear. Germline CDR1 reads MNHEY; CDR2 reads SMNVEV (reference sequence). Trimming left V 6 bases short and J 5 bases short, with 19 bases between. This CDR3 has 15 amino acids. CDR3 nucleotides: TGTGCCAGCAGAACTATCAGGCGCGGGTTTTATGGCTACACCTTC. It yields the protein CASRTIRRGFYGYTF.

V is TRBV27 and J is TRBJ2-7; tentative D call: TRBD1 (5 bases). V lost 2 bases to trimming and J lost 2 bases, with 10 bases between them. Germline V CDR1 and CDR2: MNHEY, SMNVEV (reference sequence). CDR3 length: 14 residues. CDR3 region: CASSLAQGPYEQYF. As DNA, the CDR3 is TGTGCCAGCAGTTTAGCCCAGGGTCCCTACGAGCAGTACTTC.

The V gene is TRBV7-8, the J gene TRBJ1-2; 8 bases are a match to TRBD1. This CDR3 has 14 amino acids. Germline CDR1 is SGHVS and CDR2 is FQNEAQ. The J segment lost 5 bases and the V segment lost 5 bases, leaving 7 bases of the junction unmatched. In DNA form, the CDR3 reads TGTGCCAGCAGCCCAAGGGACAGGATGTATGGCTACACCTTC. Its protein product is CASSPRDRMYGYTF.

This chain links TRBV7-9 with TRBJ1-2; D is possibly TRBD1 (5 bases). The ends were cut back, 2 bases at V and 8 bases at J, with 12 bases in the middle. CDR1 and CDR2 (germline): SEHNR, FQNEAQ (reference sequence). The CDR3 length is 13 residues. The CDR3 loop is CASSLKGVGGYTF. The CDR3 DNA reads TGTGCCAGCAGCTTAAAAGGGGTAGGAGGCTACACCTTC. Full variable domain (missing parts from reference TRBV7-9 and TRBJ1-2): DTGVSQNPRHKITKRGQNVTFRCDPISEHNRLYWYRQTLGQGPEFLTYFQNEAQLEKSRLLSDRFSAERPKGSFSTLEIQRTEQGDSAMYLCASSLKGVGGYTFGSGTRLTVV.

V is TRBV10-3 and J is TRBJ1-2; TRBD1 is a possible D gene (6 bases). Germline V CDR1 and CDR2: ENHRY, SYGVKD. Trimming removed 4 bases from V and 4 bases from J, with 13 bases in between. The CDR3 is 14 residues long. CDR3 bases: TGTGCCATCAGTGCTGGGGGGGGGCTCTATGGCTACACCTTC. It yields the protein CAISAGGGLYGYTF.

The rearrangement joins TRBV5-4 to TRBJ1-6; D might be TRBD1 (5 bases). This CDR3 comprises 14 residues. V was pared by 0 bases and J by 9 bases, with 10 bases between. Germline V gene sequence: CDR1 SGHNT, CDR2 YYREEE (reference sequence). CDR3 nucleotides: TGTGCCAGCAGCTTGGACAGGTCCAGTTCACCCCTCCACTTT. Protein: CASSLDRSSSPLHF.

This chain uses TRBV29-1 with TRBJ1-1; unclear D gene. V lost 5 bases and J lost 1, with 11 bases in between. The V gene's germline CDR1 is SQVTM and CDR2 ANQGSEA. The CDR3 has 13 amino acids. The CDR3 reads CSVNDFGNTEAFF. Written as DNA, the CDR3 is TGCAGCGTTAACGATTTCGGGAACACTGAAGCTTTCTTT.

The CDR3 sequence is CASSLSYEQGNIQYF. The DNA for the CDR3 is TGTGCCAGCAGCTTGTCCTACGAACAGGGAAACATTCAGTACTTC. The J gene is TRBJ2-4, the V gene TRBV5-8; tentative D call: TRBD1 (6 bases). The CDR3 totals 15 residues. The germline V gene has CDR1 SGHTS and CDR2 YDEGEE. V gave up 1 base and J gave up 6 bases, with 14 bases separating them.

This clone has a single count. One junction end disagrees with the germline gene, perhaps due to a read error. V gene TRBV28 combines with J gene TRBJ2-7; tentative D call: TRBD1 (5 bases). CDR1 and CDR2 from the germline V gene are MDHEN and SYDVKM. CDR3 length: 11 amino acids. Here the CDR3 DNA reads TGTGCCAGCACCCCTAGGGGCACTCTAACCTTC. Translating it yields CASTPRGTLTF.

This chain joins TRBV5-4 and TRBJ1-2; weak D call: TRBD1 (5 bases). CDR1 and CDR2 from the germline V gene are SGHNT and YYREEE (reference sequence). V was pared by 4 bases and J by 0 bases, with 7 bases between. The CDR3 covers 13 residues. The CDR3 sequence is CASSRGANYGYTF. In nucleotides, the CDR3 is TGTGCCAGCAGCCGGGGGGCTAACTATGGCTACACCTTC.

The rearrangement links TRBV18 to TRBJ2-7, with 9 bases aligning to TRBD1. CDR3 length: 15 amino acids. Per the germline V gene, CDR1 is KGHSH and CDR2 is LQKENI. Trimming cost V 1 base and J 1 base; bases outside gene matches: 2. This CDR3 is CASSPLGQGSYEQYF. The CDR3 DNA reads as TGTGCCAGCTCACCACTGGGACAGGGATCCTACGAGCAGTACTTC. Variable domain in full (rest from reference TRBV18 and TRBJ2-7): NAGVMQNPRHLVRRRGQEARLRCSPMKGHSHVYWYRQLPEEGLKFMVYLQKENIIDESGMPKERFSAEFPKEGPSILRIQQVVRGDSAAYFCASSPLGQGSYEQYFGPGTRLTVT.

The V gene is TRBV7-2, the J gene TRBJ2-7; 9 nucleotides line up with TRBD2. The germline gives CDR1 SGHTA, CDR2 FQGNSA. Trimming took 3 bases from V and 3 from J; bases not matched to a gene: 6. This CDR3 is built from 15 residues. For the CDR3, the DNA is TGTGCCAGCAGCTTGGCCGGGACTAGCAACTACGAGCAGTACTTC. Amino acid sequence: CASSLAGTSNYEQYF.

This clone was recorded only once. V usage is TRBV6-5 and J usage is TRBJ2-5; 7 bases are shared with TRBD1. The CDR3 loop spans 14 amino acids. V was clipped by 0 bases and J by 5 bases; unmatched bases: 3. Per germline, CDR1 MNHEY and CDR2 SVGAGI. CDR3 nucleotides: TGTGCCAGCAGTTACTCGACAGGGTTTGAGACCCAGTACTTC. Its translation is CASSYSTGFETQYF.

The V call is TRBV19, the J call TRBJ1-2; 7 nucleotides line up with TRBD1. The CDR3 is 12 residues long. Germline CDR1 LNHDA, CDR2 SQIVND (reference sequence). J lost 3 bases, V lost 10 bases, and 5 bases had no gene match. CDR3 DNA sequence: TGTGCCACGTTCCAGGGGGACTATGGCTACACCTTC. It encodes CATFQGDYGYTF.

The chain combines TRBV5-6 with TRBJ2-7; 9 bases align to TRBD1. The CDR3 covers 14 residues. V shed 3 bases, J shed 6 bases, and the junction held 7 bases outside the gene matches. Germline CDR1 is SGHDT and CDR2 is YYEEEE. The CDR3 reads CASSWQHRGPEQYF. In nucleotides, the CDR3 is TGTGCCAGCAGCTGGCAGCACAGGGGGCCCGAGCAGTACTTC.

The rearrangement joins TRBV7-6 to TRBJ1-2, with 8 bases matching TRBD1. CDR3 size: 15 residues. Trimming took 1 base from V and 3 from J; bases not matched to a gene: 4. Germline CDR1 is SGHVS and CDR2 is FNYEAQ. In DNA form, the CDR3 reads TGTGCCAGCAGCTTAGGCCTGACAGGGGACTATGGCTACACCTTC. Translated: CASSLGLTGDYGYTF. The entire variable domain, with the rest obtained from reference TRBV7-6 and TRBJ1-2, is as follows: GAGVSQSPRYKVTKRGQDVALRCDPISGHVSLYWYRQALGQGPEFLTYFNYEAQQDKSGLPNDRFSAERPEGSISTLTIQRTEQRDSAMYRCASSLGLTGDYGYTFGSGTRLTVV.